These 26 T cell receptor beta chains came from one sample sequenced in a study of blood T cell repertoires in COVID-19. Profiling relied on immunoSEQ multiplex PCR, and the TCRdb table lists in-frame clones only, not all of them. The sample lists around 200,000 clones, about 83% seen once, with approximately 6% in the top ten. Sequencing input: peripheral blood. The receptors stem from a man in his sixties who had recovered from COVID-19.

Only a few counts were recorded for this clone. The CDR3 loop is CAISEPAELAGEETQYF. CDR3 nucleotide sequence: TGTGCCATCAGTGAGCCTGCCGAACTAGCGGGAGAAGAGACCCAGTACTTC. The rearrangement joins TRBV10-3 to TRBJ2-5, with 11 bases lining up with TRBD2. Germline assignment: CDR1 ENHRY and CDR2 SYGVKD. V was pared by 2 bases and J by 3 bases, with 8 bases of the junction left unmatched. This CDR3 region has 17 residues.

V gene TRBV2 combines with J gene TRBJ1-2, with TRBD1 matching 7 bases. The CDR3 loop spans 15 amino acids. Germline trimming cut 4 bases from V and 4 bases from J; bases unmatched to any gene: 9. Germline V CDR1 and CDR2: SNHLY, FYNNEI. The CDR3 DNA follows: TGTGCCAGCAGTGGACAGGGCATCGGTAGCTATGGCTACACCTTC. Its protein is CASSGQGIGSYGYTF.

The table lists this clone with a few counts. The gene calls are TRBV6-2 or TRBV6-3 and TRBJ2-3, with a tentative D call TRBD2 (5 bases). V dropped 5 bases and J dropped 0 bases, with 12 bases sitting between them. Germline CDR1 MNHEY, CDR2 SVGEGT. The CDR3 runs to 15 residues. The CDR3 nucleotides are TGTGCCAGCAGTCGGGCGGGCCTTAGCACAGATACGCAGTATTTT. Translated, it gives CASSRAGLSTDTQYF.

This chain links TRBV18 with TRBJ2-3; D possibly corresponds to TRBD2 (6 bases). The length of the CDR3 is 16 residues. The germline CDR1 and CDR2 sequences are KGHSH and LQKENI. V gave up 0 bases and J gave up 1 base, with 11 bases separating them. The CDR3 bases are TGTGCCAGCTCACCACCGTGGGCGGGACGCACAGATACGCAGTATTTT. This codes for CASSPPWAGRTDTQYF.

The J gene is TRBJ1-1, the V gene TRBV28, with D possibly being TRBD1 (6 bases). CDR1 and CDR2 from the germline V gene are MDHEN and SYDVKM. Trimming pared 4 bases from V and 10 bases from J, leaving 10 bases between. This CDR3 comprises 11 residues. Here the CDR3 reads CASSSGGGAFF. In DNA, the CDR3 is TGTGCCAGCAGTTCGGGGGGCGGAGCTTTCTTT.

The V gene is TRBV11-2, the J gene TRBJ2-5; possible D gene TRBD1, 5 bases. V was pared by 2 bases and J by 5 bases, with 9 bases between. This CDR3 region has 13 residues. Germline V gene data show CDR1 as SGHAT and CDR2 as FQNNGV. The CDR3 DNA reads TGTGCCAGCAGCTTACAGGGTTGGGAGACCCAGTACTTC. The encoded protein is CASSLQGWETQYF. The variable domain in full, with the rest retrieved from reference TRBV11-2 and TRBJ2-5, is EAGVAQSPRYKIIEKRQSVAFWCNPISGHATLYWYQQILGQGPKLLIQFQNNGVVDDSQLPKDRFSAERLKGVDSTLKIQPAKLEDSAVYLCASSLQGWETQYFGPGTRLLVL.

The chain employs TRBV19 and TRBJ2-2; 14 bases fit TRBD2. The CDR3 is made up of 17 amino acids. Germline lookup yields CDR1 LNHDA and CDR2 SQIVND (reference sequence). Unmatched junction bases numbered 8, after V lost 7 bases and J lost 4 bases. As DNA, the CDR3 is TGTGCCAGTACCCTGACTAGCGGGAGGGTTGGCACCGGGGAGCTGTTTTTT. Translating gives CASTLTSGRVGTGELFF.

The chain has TRBV19 and TRBJ2-4; maybe TRBD2 (5 bases). Trimming left V 6 bases short and J 6 bases short, with 12 bases between. Germline-derived CDR1 and CDR2 are LNHDA and SQIVND (reference sequence). The CDR3 loop spans 13 amino acids. The CDR3 here is CASRVGSGNIQYF. Here the CDR3 DNA reads TGTGCCAGTAGGGTGGGCAGCGGAAACATTCAGTACTTC.

The chain recombines TRBV5-1 with TRBJ2-7, with TRBD1 matching 7 bases. The germline V gene has CDR1 SGHRS and CDR2 YFSETQ. The CDR3 runs to 13 residues. V shed 4 bases, J shed 2 bases, and the junction held 3 bases outside the gene matches. DNA of the CDR3: TGCGCCAGCAGCAGACAGGGTACCTACGAGCAGTACTTC. Amino acid sequence: CASSRQGTYEQYF.

The V gene is TRBV2, the J gene TRBJ2-7; TRBD1 aligns across 9 bases. V lost 7 bases and J lost 2; bases outside the gene matches: 12. CDR1 and CDR2 from the germline V gene are SNHLY and FYNNEI. The CDR3 consists of 16 residues. The CDR3 DNA sequence: TGTGCCAGCACCTCCCTCGCCGGGACAGGGCCCTACGAGCAGTACTTC. This gives the protein CASTSLAGTGPYEQYF.

J is TRBJ2-7 and V is TRBV6-5; 8 bases fit TRBD2. The germline V gene has CDR1 MNHEY and CDR2 SVGAGI. Trimming took 8 bases from V and 3 from J; bases not matched to a gene: 6. This CDR3 has 13 residues. CDR3 sequence reads: CASREGTDYEQYF. The CDR3 nucleotides read TGTGCCAGCCGGGAGGGGACCGACTACGAGCAGTACTTC.

J is TRBJ1-1 and V is TRBV29-1; 8 bases align to TRBD1. The CDR3 has 13 residues. The V gene's germline CDR1 is SQVTM and CDR2 ANQGSEA. V shed 6 bases, J shed 0 bases, and the junction held 3 bases outside the gene matches. CDR3 sequence (DNA): TGCAGCGTCACACAGGGGGTGAACACTGAAGCTTTCTTT. This codes for CSVTQGVNTEAFF.

This clone has only a few counts. This chain links TRBV3-1 (or the pseudogene TRBV3-2) with TRBJ1-2, with TRBD1 identical over 11 bases. The CDR3 totals 16 residues. Per the germline V gene, CDR1 is LGHDT and CDR2 is YNNKEL (reference sequence). J was trimmed by 3 bases and V by 2 bases; bases with no gene match: 5. Here the CDR3 reads CASSQSRTGGHYGYTF. CDR3 bases: TGTGCCAGCAGCCAATCCAGGACAGGGGGCCACTATGGCTACACCTTC.

V gene TRBV3-1 (or the pseudogene TRBV3-2) combines with J gene TRBJ2-5; D remains unclear. This CDR3 has 16 amino acids. V was shortened by 1 base and J by 5 bases, with 17 bases between the two germline ends. Germline V gene lookup returns CDR1 LGHDT and CDR2 YNNKEL (reference sequence). CDR3 amino acids: CASSQGSGKRRETQYF. CDR3 nucleotides: TGTGCCAGCAGCCAAGGATCAGGAAAGAGAAGGGAGACCCAGTACTTC.

This rearrangement joins TRBV25-1 to TRBJ1-6, with 8 bases identical to TRBD1. The germline V gene has CDR1 MGHDK and CDR2 SYGVNS. The CDR3 covers 15 residues. The J segment lost 7 bases and the V segment lost 4 bases, leaving 6 bases of the junction unmatched. DNA of the CDR3: TGTGCCAGCAGTGCCTCAGACAGGGGAAATTCACCCCTCCACTTT. Its protein is CASSASDRGNSPLHF.

This chain uses TRBV30 with TRBJ1-2; D not resolved. CDR1 and CDR2 from the germline V gene are GTSNPN and SVGIG (reference sequence). Trimming removed 2 bases from V and 0 bases from J, with 4 bases in between. The CDR3 extends over 12 amino acids. The CDR3 DNA follows: TGTGCCTGGAGTAGCGCTAACTATGGCTACACCTTC. Encoded protein: CAWSSANYGYTF.

V and J are TRBV7-2 and TRBJ2-3; 7 bases fit TRBD2. Unmatched junction bases numbered 0, after V lost 3 bases and J lost 0 bases. The CDR3 runs to 14 residues. The germline gives CDR1 SGHTA, CDR2 FQGNSA. DNA of the CDR3: TGTGCCAGCAGCTTTAGCGGGAGCACAGATACGCAGTATTTT. It specifies CASSFSGSTDTQYF.

Regarding this clone: Sequence at one end of the junction differs from germline and may be a read error. The chain links TRBV6-1 to TRBJ1-2; 7 bases line up with TRBD1. Germline V lookup: CDR1 MNHNS, CDR2 SASEGT. This CDR3 contains 12 residues. DNA for the CDR3: TGTGCCAGCAGTGATACATCGCGGGACAGCTTCTTC. Its translation: CASSDTSRDSFF.

This CDR3 is CASSQGHRGGEDQPQHF. CDR3 nucleotide sequence: TGCGCCAGCAGCCAAGGTCACCGGGGGGGAGAGGACCAGCCCCAGCATTTT. J is TRBJ1-5 and V is TRBV4-1; tentative D call: TRBD1 (5 bases). Trimming took 1 base from V and 7 from J, leaving 20 bases between them. Germline-derived CDR1 and CDR2 are MGHRA and YSYEKL. This CDR3 has 17 amino acids.

The chain links TRBV6-4 to TRBJ2-1, with TRBD1 identical over 7 bases. Germline V gene sequence: CDR1 MRHNA, CDR2 SNTAGT. The ends lost 2 bases at V and 3 bases at J; junction bases unmatched: 4. CDR3 length: 15 residues. The CDR3 spells CASSDTGTVYNEQFF. The CDR3, as DNA: TGTGCCAGCAGTGACACAGGGACAGTCTACAATGAGCAGTTCTTC.

This clone has a count of ten or more. The same CDR3 can be traced to other DNA sequences in this sample. V is TRBV6-1 and J is TRBJ2-3; 9 bases are shared with TRBD2. V lost 0 bases, J lost 3 bases, and 7 bases stayed unmatched. The CDR3 has 17 amino acids. Germline V lookup: CDR1 MNHNS, CDR2 SASEGT. CDR3 sequence reads: CASSEALAGRSTDTQYF. The CDR3 region has the DNA TGTGCCAGCAGTGAAGCGCTAGCGGGACGATCTACAGATACGCAGTATTTT.

The gene calls are TRBV30 and TRBJ2-1, with D possibly being TRBD2 (5 bases). With 0 bases removed from V and 10 bases from J, the gap between germline ends came to 10 bases. This CDR3 has 12 residues. Germline CDR1 GTSNPN, CDR2 SVGIG (reference sequence). In nucleotides, the CDR3 is TGTGCCTGGAGTGTACTAGTCTGGGAGCAGTTCTTC. It encodes CAWSVLVWEQFF.

V and J are TRBV15 and TRBJ1-1; weak D call: TRBD1 (5 bases). The V gene's germline CDR1 is LNHNV and CDR2 YYDKDF (reference sequence). Trimming left V 1 base short and J 5 bases short, with 14 bases between. This CDR3 region has 15 residues. CDR3 nucleotide sequence: TGTGCCACCAGCAGAGTGGATCTCAGGGATACTGAAGCTTTCTTT. Translation: CATSRVDLRDTEAFF.

This clone was seen only a few times. CDR3 sequence: CASTTQPQGLRQFF. The CDR3, as DNA: TGTGCCAGCACCACTCAACCCCAGGGACTTAGGCAGTTCTTC. The rearrangement links TRBV27 to TRBJ2-1; TRBD2 might be the D (6 bases). The CDR3 totals 14 residues. Germline values: CDR1 MNHEY, CDR2 SMNVEV (reference sequence). V was cut by 7 bases and J by 12 bases, with 22 bases left in between.

The gene calls are TRBV6-5 and TRBJ1-6, with D possibly being TRBD1 (6 bases). The CDR3 length is 14 residues. Germline V CDR1 and CDR2: MNHEY, SVGAGI. V was trimmed by 7 bases and J by 7 bases, leaving 14 bases between them. CDR3: CASKGTGMNSPLHF. Written as DNA, the CDR3 is TGTGCCAGCAAGGGTACAGGGATGAATTCACCCCTCCACTTT.

V and J are TRBV19 and TRBJ1-4; 7 bases align to TRBD1. CDR3 length equals 14 residues. The junction had 4 bases not matched to a gene; V was cut back by 7 bases and J by 2 bases. CDR1 and CDR2 from the germline V gene are LNHDA and SQIVND (reference sequence). The CDR3: CASKVDRTNEKLFF. The CDR3 coding sequence is TGTGCCAGTAAGGTGGACAGGACTAATGAAAAACTGTTTTTT.